This TCR beta chain was profiled in a study of CD8+CD57+ T cells in acquired aplastic anemia. Overall study context: DNA per sorted CD4+ or CD8+ sample ranged roughly 0.17 to 27.4 ug, averaging around 3.2 ug. Findings of the study overall: Shared by patients and controls, twenty-nine CD8+ CDR3s were abundant in patients.

Patients included in sequencing had previously demonstrated CD8+CD57+ cell expansion by flow cytometry. V was clipped by 6 bases and J by 0 bases, with 12 bases between them. The CDR3 totals 14 residues. Per the germline V gene, CDR1 is WNHNN and CDR2 is SYGVQD (reference sequence). Remarks on this clonotype: Its specificity is not known.

Profiling that covered TCR beta VDJ and CDR3 relied on genomic DNA as its template. Via MiXCR, TCRdb re-called the reads, giving one row per CDR3 protein. The sample shows 150,000 to 200,000 distinct CDR3 sequences, approximately 48% of them seen only once. This sequence originates from a human donor with aplastic anemia. Sequencing was done on a sample of sorted CD4+, CD8+, or CD8+CD57+ T cells (not recorded which) from PBMCs. The J gene is TRBJ2-7, the V gene TRBV10-1, with D maybe TRBD2 (7 bases). CDR3 in amino acids: CASRRGGSSYEQYF. Here the CDR3 DNA reads TGCGCCAGCAGGAGGGGGGGCAGCTCCTACGAGCAGTACTTC.